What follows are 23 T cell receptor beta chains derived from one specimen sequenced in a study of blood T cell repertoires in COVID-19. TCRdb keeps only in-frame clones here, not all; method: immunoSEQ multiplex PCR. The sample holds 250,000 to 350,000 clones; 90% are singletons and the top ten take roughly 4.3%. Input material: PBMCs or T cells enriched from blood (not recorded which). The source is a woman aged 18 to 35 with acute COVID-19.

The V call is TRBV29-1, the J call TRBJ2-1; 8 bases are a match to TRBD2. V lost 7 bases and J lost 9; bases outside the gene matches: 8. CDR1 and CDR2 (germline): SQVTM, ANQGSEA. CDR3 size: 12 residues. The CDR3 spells CSAWTSWSEQFF. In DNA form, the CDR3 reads TGCAGCGCCTGGACTAGCTGGAGTGAGCAGTTCTTC.

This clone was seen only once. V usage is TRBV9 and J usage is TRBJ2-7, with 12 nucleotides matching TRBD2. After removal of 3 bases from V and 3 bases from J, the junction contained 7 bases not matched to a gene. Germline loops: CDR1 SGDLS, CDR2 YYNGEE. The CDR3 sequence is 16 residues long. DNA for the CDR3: TGTGCCAGCAGCGCACTCGGACTAGCGGGATTCTACGAGCAGTACTTC. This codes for CASSALGLAGFYEQYF.

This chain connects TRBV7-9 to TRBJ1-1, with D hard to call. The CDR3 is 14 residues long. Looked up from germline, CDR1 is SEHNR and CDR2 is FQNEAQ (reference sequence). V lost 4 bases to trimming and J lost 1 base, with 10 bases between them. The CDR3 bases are TGTGCCAGCAGCTCCAGAGACACGAACACTGAAGCTTTCTTT. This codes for CASSSRDTNTEAFF.

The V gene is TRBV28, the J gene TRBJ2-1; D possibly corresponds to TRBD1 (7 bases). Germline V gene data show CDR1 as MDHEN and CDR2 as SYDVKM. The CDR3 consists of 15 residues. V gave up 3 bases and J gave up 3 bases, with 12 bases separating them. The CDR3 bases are TGTGCCAGCAGTTTTGGCGGGACAGTCTACAATGAGCAGTTCTTC. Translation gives CASSFGGTVYNEQFF. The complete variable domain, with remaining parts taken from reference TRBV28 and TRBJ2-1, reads DVKVTQSSRYLVKRTGEKVFLECVQDMDHENMFWYRQDPGLGLRLIYFSYDVKMKEKGDIPEGYSVSREKKERFSLILESASTNQTSMYLCASSFGGTVYNEQFFGPGTRLTVL.

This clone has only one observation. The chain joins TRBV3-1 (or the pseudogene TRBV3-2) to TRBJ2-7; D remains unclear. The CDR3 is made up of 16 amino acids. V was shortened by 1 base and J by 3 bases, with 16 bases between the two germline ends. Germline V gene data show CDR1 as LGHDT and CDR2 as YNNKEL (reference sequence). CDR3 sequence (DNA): TGTGCCAGCAGCCAAGGCGGTTTGACGGCGATCTACGAGCAGTACTTC. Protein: CASSQGGLTAIYEQYF.

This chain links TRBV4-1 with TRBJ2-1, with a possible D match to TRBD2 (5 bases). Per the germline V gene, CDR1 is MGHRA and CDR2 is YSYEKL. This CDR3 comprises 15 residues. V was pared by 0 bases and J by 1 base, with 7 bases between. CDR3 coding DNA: TGCGCCAGCAGCCAAGAAATAGCGTCCTACAATGAGCAGTTCTTC. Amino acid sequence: CASSQEIASYNEQFF.

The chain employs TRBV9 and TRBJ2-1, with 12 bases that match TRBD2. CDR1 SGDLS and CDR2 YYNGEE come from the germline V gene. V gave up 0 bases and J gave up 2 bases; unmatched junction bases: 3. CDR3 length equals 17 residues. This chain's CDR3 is CASSVGLAGVPYNEQFF. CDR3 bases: TGTGCCAGCAGCGTAGGACTAGCGGGAGTACCCTACAATGAGCAGTTCTTC.

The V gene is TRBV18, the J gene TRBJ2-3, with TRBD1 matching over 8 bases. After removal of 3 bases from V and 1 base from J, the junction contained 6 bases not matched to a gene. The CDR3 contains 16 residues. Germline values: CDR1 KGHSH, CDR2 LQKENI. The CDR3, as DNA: TGTGCCAGCTCACCCGGACAGGGCGGGGGCACAGATACGCAGTATTTT. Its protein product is CASSPGQGGGTDTQYF.

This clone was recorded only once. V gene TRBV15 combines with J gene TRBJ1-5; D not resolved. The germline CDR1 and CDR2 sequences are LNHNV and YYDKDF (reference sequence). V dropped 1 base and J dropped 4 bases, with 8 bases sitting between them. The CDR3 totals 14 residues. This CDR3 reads CATSRGTVNQPQHF. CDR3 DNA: TGTGCCACCAGCAGAGGTACGGTAAATCAGCCCCAGCATTTT.

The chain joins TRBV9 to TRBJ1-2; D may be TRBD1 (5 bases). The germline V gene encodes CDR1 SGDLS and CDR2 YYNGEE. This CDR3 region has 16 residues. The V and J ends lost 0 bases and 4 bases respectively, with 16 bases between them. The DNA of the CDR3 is TGTGCCAGCAGCGTAGGACGACTGCCCGGGGGCTATGGCTACACCTTC. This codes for CASSVGRLPGGYGYTF.

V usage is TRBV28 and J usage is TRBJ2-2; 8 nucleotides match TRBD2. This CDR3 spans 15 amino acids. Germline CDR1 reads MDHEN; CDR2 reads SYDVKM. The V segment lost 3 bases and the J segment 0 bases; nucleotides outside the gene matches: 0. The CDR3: CASSLRGANTGELFF. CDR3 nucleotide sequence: TGTGCCAGCAGTTTGCGGGGGGCGAACACCGGGGAGCTGTTTTTT.

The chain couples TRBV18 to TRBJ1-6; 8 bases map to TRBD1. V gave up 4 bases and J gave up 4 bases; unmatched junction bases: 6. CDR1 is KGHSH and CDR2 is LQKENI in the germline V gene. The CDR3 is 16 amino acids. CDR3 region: CASSLATGGYNSPLHF. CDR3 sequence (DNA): TGTGCCAGCTCACTGGCAACAGGGGGTTATAATTCACCCCTCCACTTT.

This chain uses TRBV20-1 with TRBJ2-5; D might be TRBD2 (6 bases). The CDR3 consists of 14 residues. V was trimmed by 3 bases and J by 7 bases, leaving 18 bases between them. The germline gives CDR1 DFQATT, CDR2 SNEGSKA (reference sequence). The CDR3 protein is CSASLPGRGATQYF. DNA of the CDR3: TGCAGTGCTAGTCTCCCCGGGCGGGGTGCGACCCAGTACTTC.

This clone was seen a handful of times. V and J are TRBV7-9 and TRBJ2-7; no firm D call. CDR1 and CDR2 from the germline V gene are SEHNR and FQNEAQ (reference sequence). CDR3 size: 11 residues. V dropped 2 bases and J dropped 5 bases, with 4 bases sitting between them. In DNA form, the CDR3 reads TGTGCCAGCAGCTTAACGGACGAGCAGTACTTC. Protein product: CASSLTDEQYF. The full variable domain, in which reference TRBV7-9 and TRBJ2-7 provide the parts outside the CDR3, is DTGVSQNPRHKITKRGQNVTFRCDPISEHNRLYWYRQTLGQGPEFLTYFQNEAQLEKSRLLSDRFSAERPKGSFSTLEIQRTEQGDSAMYLCASSLTDEQYFGPGTRLTVT.

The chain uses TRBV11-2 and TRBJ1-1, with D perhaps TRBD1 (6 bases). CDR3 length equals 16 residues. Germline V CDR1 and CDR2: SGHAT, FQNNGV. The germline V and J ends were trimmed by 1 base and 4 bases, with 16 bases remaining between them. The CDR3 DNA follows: TGTGCCAGCAGCTTAGTACAGGGCCGTGGCGGCACTGAAGCTTTCTTT. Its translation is CASSLVQGRGGTEAFF.

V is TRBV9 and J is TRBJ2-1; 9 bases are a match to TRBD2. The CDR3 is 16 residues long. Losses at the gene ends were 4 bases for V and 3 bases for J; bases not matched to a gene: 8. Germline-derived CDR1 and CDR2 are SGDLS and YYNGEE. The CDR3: CASSRIAGALYNEQFF. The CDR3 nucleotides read TGTGCCAGCAGCCGAATAGCGGGGGCCCTCTACAATGAGCAGTTCTTC.

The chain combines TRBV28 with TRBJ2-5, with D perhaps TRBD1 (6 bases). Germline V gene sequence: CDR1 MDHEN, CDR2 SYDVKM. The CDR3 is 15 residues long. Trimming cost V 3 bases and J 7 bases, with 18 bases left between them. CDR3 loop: CASSFAGQLFGTQYF. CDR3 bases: TGTGCCAGCAGTTTCGCCGGACAGCTCTTTGGGACCCAGTACTTC.

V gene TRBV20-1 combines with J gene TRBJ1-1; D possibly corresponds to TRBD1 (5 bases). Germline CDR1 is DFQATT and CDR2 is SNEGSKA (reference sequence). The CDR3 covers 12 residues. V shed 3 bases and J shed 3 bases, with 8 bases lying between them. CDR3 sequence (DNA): TGCAGTGCTAGTGCAGGGTACACTGAAGCTTTCTTT. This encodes CSASAGYTEAFF.

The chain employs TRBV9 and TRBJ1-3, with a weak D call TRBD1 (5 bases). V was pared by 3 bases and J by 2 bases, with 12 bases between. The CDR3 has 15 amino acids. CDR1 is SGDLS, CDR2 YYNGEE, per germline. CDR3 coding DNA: TGTGCCAGCAGCGCTAGCGGGGGACCTGGAAACACCATATATTTT. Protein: CASSASGGPGNTIYF. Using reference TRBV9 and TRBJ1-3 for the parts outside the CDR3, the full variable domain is DSGVTQTPKHLITATGQRVTLRCSPRSGDLSVYWYQQSLDQGLQFLIQYYNGEERAKGNILERFSAQQFPDLHSELNLSSLELGDSALYFCASSASGGPGNTIYFGEGSWLTVV.

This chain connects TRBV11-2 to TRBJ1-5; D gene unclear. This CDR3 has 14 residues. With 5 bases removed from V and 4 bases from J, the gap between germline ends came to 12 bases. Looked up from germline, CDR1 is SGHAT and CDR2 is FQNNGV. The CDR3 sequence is CASSLTSPNQPQHF. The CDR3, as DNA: TGTGCCAGCAGCCTTACATCGCCGAATCAGCCCCAGCATTTT.

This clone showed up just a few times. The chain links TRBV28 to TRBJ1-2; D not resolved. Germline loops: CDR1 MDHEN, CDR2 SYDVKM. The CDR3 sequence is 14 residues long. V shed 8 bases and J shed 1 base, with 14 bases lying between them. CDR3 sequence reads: CASEKADFNYGYTF. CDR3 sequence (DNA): TGTGCCAGCGAAAAGGCTGACTTTAACTATGGCTACACCTTC.

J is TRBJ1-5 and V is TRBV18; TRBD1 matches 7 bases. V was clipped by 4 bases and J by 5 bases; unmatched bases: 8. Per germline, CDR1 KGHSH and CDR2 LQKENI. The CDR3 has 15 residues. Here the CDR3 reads CASSQLDRHHQPQHF. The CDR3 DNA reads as TGTGCCAGCTCACAGCTGGACAGGCACCATCAGCCCCAGCATTTT. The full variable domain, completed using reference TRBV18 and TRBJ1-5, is NAGVMQNPRHLVRRRGQEARLRCSPMKGHSHVYWYRQLPEEGLKFMVYLQKENIIDESGMPKERFSAEFPKEGPSILRIQQVVRGDSAAYFCASSQLDRHHQPQHFGDGTRLSIL.

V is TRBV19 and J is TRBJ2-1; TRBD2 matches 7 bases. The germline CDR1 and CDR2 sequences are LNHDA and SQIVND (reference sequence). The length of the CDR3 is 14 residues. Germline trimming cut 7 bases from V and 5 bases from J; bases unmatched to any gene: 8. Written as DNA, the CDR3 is TGTGCCAGTACCCCACTAGCGCAGAACAATGAGCAGTTCTTC. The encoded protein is CASTPLAQNNEQFF.